This T cell receptor (beta chain) was identified in a study of blood T cell repertoires in COVID-19 (dated by TCRdb to 2018 to 2021). Looking at the study overall: Collaborator samples came from the United States, Italy and Spain and covered acute and convalescent phases of COVID-19. A de-identified subject ID, COVID-19 status, age in years and sex were almost always included in the sample metadata. Where available, HLA class I and class II types were taken from metadata supplied by the sample provider and were not determined by assay-based typing. A freely available public database, intended as a resource for researchers studying the immune response to SARS-CoV-2, is where the repertoires were released. Deeply sampled blood TCRbeta repertoires from subjects exposed to, actively infected with, or recovered from COVID-19 were included in the dataset. The samples were drawn from the first 160 participants of the ongoing ImmuneRACE study and from some 1,300 subjects provided by 6 global collaborators. The prospective study material was composed of cDNA or gDNA derived from T cells, B-cell-depleted T cells, or PBMCs.

In the prospective study, participants were about 18 to 100 years old, resided in approximately 25 geographic areas of the United States, and were enrolled through a virtual design. Cohort assignment in the prospective study relied on participant-reported clinical history from a screening survey and a study questionnaire. Recovered participants in ImmuneRACE Cohort 3 were defined by two consecutive negative NP/OP PCR tests, clearance by a healthcare professional, or resolution of symptoms. Each participant in the prospective study had whole blood, serum and a nasopharyngeal or oropharyngeal swab collected by mobile phlebotomists. Additional blood draws and questionnaires over an approximately two-month period could optionally be provided by prospective study participants. Blood samples from the prospective study were shipped frozen or at room temperature prior to DNA extraction. With respect to this clone: No cognate antigen has been identified for it. No base quality values were provided; no much bigger clone lies one nucleotide off.

The immunoSEQ Assay, a bias-controlled multiplex PCR, was used to amplify TCRbeta CDR3 regions from genomic DNA. As for the authors' bioinformatics: The number of nucleated cells in each sample was estimated from the amplification of reference gene primers within the assay. To quantify the absolute abundance of each unique TCRbeta CDR3 rearrangement, sequence reads were collapsed and filtered. Productive Simpson clonality was computed per sample as the square root of Simpson's diversity index over productive rearrangements. TCRdb's version of the immuneACCESS table is confined to in-frame rearrangements and falls short of the full clone set. An unresolved V gene accounts for under half of the shortfall where checked; the remainder is of unknown origin. V and J calls plus clone size are reproduced from that table; the DNA served to infer D and trimming. The sample has roughly 290,000 clones on record, 87% of them singletons. The top ten clones comprise 6% to 7% of the sample.

From the cysteine up to the phenylalanine, the CDR3 has a length of 12 residues. Of all the DNA, just the CDR3 is kept, 36 bases in frame from base 1. V and J lose 3 bases and 9 bases, and a span of 15 bases separates them. Taken from the germline V gene (reference sequence), the CDR1 and CDR2 loops are GTSNPN and SVGIG. The full study reports these points: How much clinical and demographic metadata was included differed by source and by participant, and the metadata was provided uncurated.

Specimen: PBMCs or T cells enriched from blood (not recorded which). The V gene is TRBV30 and the J gene is TRBJ2-7; TRBD1 could be the D gene, as 5 bases match. This clonotype originated in a middle-aged woman who had recovered from COVID-19. The CDR3 has the sequence CAWRDNRFGQYF. The nucleotide sequence is TGTGCCTGGAGAGACAACAGGTTCGGGCAGTACTTC.